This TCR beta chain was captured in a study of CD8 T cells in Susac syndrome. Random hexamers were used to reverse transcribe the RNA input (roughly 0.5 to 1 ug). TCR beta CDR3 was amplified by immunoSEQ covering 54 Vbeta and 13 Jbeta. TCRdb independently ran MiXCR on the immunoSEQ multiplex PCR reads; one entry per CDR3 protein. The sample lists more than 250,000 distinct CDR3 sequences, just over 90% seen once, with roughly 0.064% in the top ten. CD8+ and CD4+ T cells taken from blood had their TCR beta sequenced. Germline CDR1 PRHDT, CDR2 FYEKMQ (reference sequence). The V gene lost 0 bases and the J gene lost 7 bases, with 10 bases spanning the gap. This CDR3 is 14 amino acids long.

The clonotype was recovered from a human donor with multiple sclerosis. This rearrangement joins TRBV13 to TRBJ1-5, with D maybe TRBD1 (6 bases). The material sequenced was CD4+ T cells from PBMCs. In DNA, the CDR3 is TGTGCCAGCAGCTTAGGGGGGGCGTCCCAGCCCCAGCATTTT. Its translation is CASSLGGASQPQHF.